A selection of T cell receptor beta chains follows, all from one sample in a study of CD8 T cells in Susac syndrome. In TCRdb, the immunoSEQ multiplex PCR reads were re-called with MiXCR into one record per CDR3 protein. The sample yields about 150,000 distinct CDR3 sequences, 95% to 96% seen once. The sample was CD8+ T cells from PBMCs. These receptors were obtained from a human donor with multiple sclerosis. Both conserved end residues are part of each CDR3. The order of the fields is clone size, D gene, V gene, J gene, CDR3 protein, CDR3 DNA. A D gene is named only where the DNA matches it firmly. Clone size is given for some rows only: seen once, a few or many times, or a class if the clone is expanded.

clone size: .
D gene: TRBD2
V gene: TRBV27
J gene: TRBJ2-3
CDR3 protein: CASSRSGASTDTQYF
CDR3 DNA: TGTGCCAGCAGTAGAAGCGGGGCGAGCACAGATACGCAGTATTTT

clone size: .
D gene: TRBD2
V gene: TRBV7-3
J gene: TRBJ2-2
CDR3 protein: CASSLGLAVTGELFF
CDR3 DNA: TGTGCCAGCAGCTTAGGGCTAGCGGTGACCGGGGAGCTGTTTTTT

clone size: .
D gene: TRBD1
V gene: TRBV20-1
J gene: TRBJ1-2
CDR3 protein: CSADDREYNYGYTF
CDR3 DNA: TGCAGTGCGGATGACAGGGAATATAACTATGGCTACACCTTC

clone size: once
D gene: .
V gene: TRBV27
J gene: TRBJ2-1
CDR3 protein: CASSLGSPYNEQFF
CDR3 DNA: TGTGCCAGCAGTTTAGGCAGCCCCTACAATGAGCAGTTCTTC

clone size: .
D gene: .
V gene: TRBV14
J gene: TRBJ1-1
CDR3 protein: CASTLVVGTEAFF
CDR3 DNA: TGTGCCAGCACCCTCGTGGTAGGGACTGAAGCTTTCTTT

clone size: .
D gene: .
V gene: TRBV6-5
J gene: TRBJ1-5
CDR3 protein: CASSYAPPGSGNQPQHF
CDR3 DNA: TGTGCCAGCAGTTACGCGCCCCCCGGGTCGGGCAATCAGCCCCAGCATTTT

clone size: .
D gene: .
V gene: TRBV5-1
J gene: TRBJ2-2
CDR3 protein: CASSWTVNTGELFF
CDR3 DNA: TGCGCCAGCAGCTGGACAGTCAACACCGGGGAGCTGTTTTTT

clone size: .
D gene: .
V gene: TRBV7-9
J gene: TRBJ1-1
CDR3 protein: CASSPPTGIEAFF
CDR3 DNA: TGTGCCAGCAGCCCACCAACAGGGATTGAAGCTTTCTTT

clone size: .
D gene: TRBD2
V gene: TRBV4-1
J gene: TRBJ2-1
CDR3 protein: CASSQVAGGYNEQFF
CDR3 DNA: TGCGCCAGCAGCCAAGTGGCGGGGGGATACAATGAGCAGTTCTTC

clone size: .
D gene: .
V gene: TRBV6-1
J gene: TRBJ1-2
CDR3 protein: CASRRDYGYTF
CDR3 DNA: TGTGCCAGCAGAAGAGATTATGGCTACACCTTC

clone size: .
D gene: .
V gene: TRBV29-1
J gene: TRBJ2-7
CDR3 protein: CSAAPKGTVSIYEQYF
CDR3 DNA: TGCAGCGCCGCCCCTAAAGGGACCGTCTCAATTTACGAGCAGTACTTC

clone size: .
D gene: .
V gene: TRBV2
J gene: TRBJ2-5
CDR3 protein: CASSDFLQGGKETQYF
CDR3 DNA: TGTGCCAGCAGTGACTTCCTCCAGGGGGGTAAAGAGACCCAGTACTTC

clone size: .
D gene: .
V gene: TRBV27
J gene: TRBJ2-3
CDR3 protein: CASSFIGGLSTDTQYF
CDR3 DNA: TGTGCCAGCAGTTTCATCGGGGGTCTTAGCACAGATACGCAGTATTTT

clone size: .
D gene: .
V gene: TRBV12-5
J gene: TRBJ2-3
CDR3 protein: CASGPGLRDTQYF
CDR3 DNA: TGTGCTAGTGGCCCTGGTCTTAGGGATACGCAGTATTTT

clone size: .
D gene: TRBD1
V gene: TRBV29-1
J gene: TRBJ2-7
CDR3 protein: CSVGQGSIYEQYF
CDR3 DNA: TGCAGCGTTGGACAGGGGTCGATCTACGAGCAGTACTTC

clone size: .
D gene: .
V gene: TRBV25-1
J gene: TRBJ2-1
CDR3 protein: CASSVPGDEQFF
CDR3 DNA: TGTGCCAGCAGTGTTCCGGGGGATGAGCAGTTCTTC

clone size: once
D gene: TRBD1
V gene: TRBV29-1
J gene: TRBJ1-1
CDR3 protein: CSVTGGRQGPEAFF
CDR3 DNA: TGCAGCGTTACAGGGGGGAGACAGGGGCCTGAAGCTTTCTTT

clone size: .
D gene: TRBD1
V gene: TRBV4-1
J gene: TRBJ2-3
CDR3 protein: CASSQDTGDRPTDTQYF
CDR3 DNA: TGCGCCAGCAGCCAAGATACAGGGGATAGGCCCACAGATACGCAGTATTTT

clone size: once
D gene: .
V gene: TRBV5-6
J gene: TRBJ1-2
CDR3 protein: CASSSPGGEDYGYTF
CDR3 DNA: TGTGCCAGCAGCTCACCCGGAGGGGAAGACTATGGCTACACCTTC

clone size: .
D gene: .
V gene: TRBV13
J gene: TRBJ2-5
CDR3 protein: CASSLDRAETQYF
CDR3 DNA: TGTGCCAGCAGCTTAGACAGGGCAGAGACCCAGTACTTC

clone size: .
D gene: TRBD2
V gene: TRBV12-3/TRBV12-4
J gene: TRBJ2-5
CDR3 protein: CASTWPTSGGQETQYF
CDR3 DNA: TGTGCCAGCACCTGGCCGACTAGCGGGGGTCAAGAGACCCAGTACTTC

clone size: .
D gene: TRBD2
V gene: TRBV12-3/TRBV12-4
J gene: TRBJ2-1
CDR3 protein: CASSSVAGGAYNEQFF
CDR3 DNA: TGTGCCAGCAGTTCGGTAGCGGGGGGTGCCTACAATGAGCAGTTCTTC

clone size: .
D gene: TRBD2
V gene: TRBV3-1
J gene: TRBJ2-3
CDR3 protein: CASSPGLAGLDTQYF
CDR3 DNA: TGTGCCAGCAGCCCGGGACTAGCGGGATTGGATACGCAGTATTTT

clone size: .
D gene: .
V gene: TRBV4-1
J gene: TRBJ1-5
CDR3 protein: CASSLSSGGLGNQPQHF
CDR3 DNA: TGCGCCAGCAGCCTAAGCTCAGGAGGGTTGGGCAATCAGCCCCAGCATTTT

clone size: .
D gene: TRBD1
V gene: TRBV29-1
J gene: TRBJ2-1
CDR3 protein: CSVEDLDRGHEQFF
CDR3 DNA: TGCAGCGTTGAAGATCTAGACAGGGGGCATGAGCAGTTCTTC

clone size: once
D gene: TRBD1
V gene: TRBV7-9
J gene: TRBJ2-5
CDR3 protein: CASSYLMGQGREETQYF
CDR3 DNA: TGTGCCAGCAGTTACCTGATGGGACAGGGGCGGGAAGAGACCCAGTACTTC

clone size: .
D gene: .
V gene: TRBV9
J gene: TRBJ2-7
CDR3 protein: CASSVGDFDEQYF
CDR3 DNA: TGTGCCAGCAGCGTAGGTGATTTCGACGAGCAGTACTTC

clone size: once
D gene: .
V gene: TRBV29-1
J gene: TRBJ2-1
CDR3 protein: CSVDGPPGFSYNEQFF
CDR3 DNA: TGCAGCGTTGACGGTCCCCCAGGGTTCTCCTACAATGAGCAGTTCTTC

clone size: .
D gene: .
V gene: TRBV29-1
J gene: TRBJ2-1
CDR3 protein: CSVVYVLVDAYNEQFF
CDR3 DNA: TGCAGCGTTGTATATGTATTGGTCGATGCCTACAATGAGCAGTTCTTC

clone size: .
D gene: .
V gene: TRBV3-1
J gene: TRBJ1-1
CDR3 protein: CASSQDRSRTRNTEAFF
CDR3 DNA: TGTGCCAGCAGCCAAGATCGAAGTAGGACAAGGAACACTGAAGCTTTCTTT

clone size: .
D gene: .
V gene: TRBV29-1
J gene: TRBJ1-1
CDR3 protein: CSVEDRGPSGTEAFF
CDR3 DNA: TGCAGCGTTGAAGATCGGGGCCCCTCGGGCACTGAAGCTTTCTTT

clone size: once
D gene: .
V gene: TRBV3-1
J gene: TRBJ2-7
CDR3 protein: CASSPTEGPYEQYF
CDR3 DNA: TGTGCCAGCAGCCCCACGGAGGGGCCCTACGAGCAGTACTTC

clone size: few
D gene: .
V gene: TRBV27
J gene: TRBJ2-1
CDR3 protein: CASSFSSYNEQFF
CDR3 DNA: TGTGCCAGCAGTTTCAGCTCCTACAATGAGCAGTTCTTC

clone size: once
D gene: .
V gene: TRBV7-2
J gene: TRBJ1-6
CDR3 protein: CASSPSPVDWNSPLHF
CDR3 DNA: TGTGCCAGCAGCCCGAGTCCAGTCGACTGGAATTCACCCCTCCACTTT

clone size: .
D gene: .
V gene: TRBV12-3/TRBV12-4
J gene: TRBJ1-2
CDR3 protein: CASSFMTPVYGYTF
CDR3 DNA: TGTGCCAGCAGTTTCATGACGCCAGTCTATGGCTACACCTTC

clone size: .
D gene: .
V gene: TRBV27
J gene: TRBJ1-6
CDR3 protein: CASTEAVERRIRTLHF
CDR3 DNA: TGTGCCAGCACGGAGGCGGTGGAGCGGCGGATTCGAACCCTCCATTTT

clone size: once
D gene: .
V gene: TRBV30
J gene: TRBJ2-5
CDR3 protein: CAWWGLNGETQYF
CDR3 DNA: TGTGCCTGGTGGGGCCTAAACGGGGAGACCCAGTACTTC

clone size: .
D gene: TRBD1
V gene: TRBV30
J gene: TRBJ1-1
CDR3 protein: CACVDRGWTEAFF
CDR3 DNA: TGTGCCTGCGTCGACAGGGGATGGACTGAAGCTTTCTTT

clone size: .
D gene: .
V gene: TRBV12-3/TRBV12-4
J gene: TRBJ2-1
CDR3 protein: CASSSSLRTEQFF
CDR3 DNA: TGTGCCAGCAGTTCCTCCCTTAGGACCGAGCAGTTCTTC

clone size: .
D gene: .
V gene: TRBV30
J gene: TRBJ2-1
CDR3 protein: CAWGLVNEQFF
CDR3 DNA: TGTGCCTGGGGACTCGTCAATGAGCAGTTCTTC

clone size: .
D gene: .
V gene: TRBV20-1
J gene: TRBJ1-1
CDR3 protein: CSASVGLNTEAFF
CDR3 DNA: TGCAGTGCCTCCGTGGGGTTGAACACTGAAGCTTTCTTT

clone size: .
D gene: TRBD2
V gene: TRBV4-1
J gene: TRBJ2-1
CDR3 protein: CASSARGRDDNEQFF
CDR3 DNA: TGCGCCAGCAGCGCGCGGGGGAGGGACGACAATGAGCAGTTCTTC

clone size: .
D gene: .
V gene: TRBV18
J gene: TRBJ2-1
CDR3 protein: CASSLSYNEQFF
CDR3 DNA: TGTGCCAGCTCACTATCCTACAATGAGCAGTTCTTC

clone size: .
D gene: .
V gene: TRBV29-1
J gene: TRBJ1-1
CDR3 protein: CSVGGLTGSDEAFF
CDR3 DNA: TGCAGCGTCGGGGGGCTTACAGGGTCTGATGAAGCTTTCTTT

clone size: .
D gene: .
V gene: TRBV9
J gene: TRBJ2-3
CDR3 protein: CASSVPAGNNPSTDTQYF
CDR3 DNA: TGTGCCAGCAGCGTACCAGCGGGCAACAACCCTAGCACAGATACGCAGTATTTT

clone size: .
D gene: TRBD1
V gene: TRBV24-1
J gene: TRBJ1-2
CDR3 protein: CATSDPPDRASSPYGYTF
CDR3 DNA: TGTGCCACCAGTGATCCGCCGGACAGGGCTTCTAGTCCCTATGGCTACACCTTC

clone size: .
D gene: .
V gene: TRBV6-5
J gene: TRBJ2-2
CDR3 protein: CASSTDLDGELFF
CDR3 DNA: TGTGCCAGCAGTACGGACCTTGACGGGGAGCTGTTTTTT